These T cell receptor beta chains were read from a single sample in a study of T cells in localized non-small cell lung cancer. Only in-frame clones appear in the TCRdb table, and some are missing; sequencing was by immunoSEQ multiplex PCR. The sample carries roughly 35,000 clones, approximately 91% recorded once. The sample in question was peripheral blood, obtained before any cancer treatment. These receptors were obtained from a woman aged 40-69 years with stage I lung adenocarcinoma. Each CDR3 is given without its conserved first and last residue. Size tells how often a clone was seen (once, few, many) or the class of an expanded clone, and some rows leave it out.

abundance	v_gene	j_gene	CDR3aa
.	TRBV29-1	TRBJ2-5	SVAVAGGPETQY
few	TRBV4-3	TRBJ1-2	ASSQDWQGNYGYT
.	TRBV9	TRBJ2-1	ASSETDGNEQF
.	TRBV30	TRBJ2-2	AWSGGGGANTGELF
.	TRBV4-3	TRBJ2-3	ASSQESDRATDTQY
.	TRBV18	TRBJ1-6	ASSLQGPGGGSPLH
.	TRBV27	TRBJ1-2	ASSLAGVDGYT
.	TRBV7-2	TRBJ1-4	ASSFLVNEKLF
.	TRBV19	TRBJ1-1	ASSIRGRGSTEAF
once	TRBV9	TRBJ2-1	ASNSGGYNEQF
.	TRBV2	TRBJ2-7	ASSLAGGLYHEQY
.	TRBV9	TRBJ2-1	ASSVSGGANNEQF
.	TRBV30	TRBJ2-5	AWSGTSREETQY
.	TRBV21-1	TRBJ2-2	ASSKEGPNTGELF
.	TRBV7-9	TRBJ2-5	ASSLALGETQY
.	TRBV7-8	TRBJ1-6	ASSTTGMSSPLH
.	TRBV27	TRBJ2-7	ATRGGYEQY
.	TRBV25-1	TRBJ1-6	ASQGGGYKDSPLH
.	TRBV9	TRBJ1-2	ASSVANPSGGGYT
.	TRBV2	TRBJ2-1	ASCVAGVIPYNEQF
.	TRBV5-1	TRBJ1-1	ASSRGRMNTEAF
.	TRBV1	TRBJ2-4	TSSRRTVALQY
.	TRBV6-5	TRBJ1-1	ASSLGRNTNTEAF
.	TRBV4-2	TRBJ2-7	ASSQPDSYSYEQY
.	TRBV6-5	TRBJ1-2	ASSSWGEGAGYGYT
.	TRBV2	TRBJ2-2	ASSASGGYTGELF
.	TRBV4-1	TRBJ1-2	ASSHPSGRGLFDGYT
.	TRBV2	TRBJ2-1	ASSGQGAREQF
.	TRBV7-2	TRBJ1-2	ASSRGATGAGNYGYT
few	TRBV6-4	TRBJ1-1	ASSEQANTEAF
.	TRBV9	TRBJ2-3	ASRPGLAGADTQY
.	TRBV19	TRBJ1-1	ASSESWGRDTEAF
.	TRBV13	TRBJ1-3	ASSLGGGSGNTIY
.	TRBV9	TRBJ1-6	ASSATGWDSPLH
once	TRBV7-6	TRBJ1-1	ASSGRDREAF
.	TRBV6-1	TRBJ1-3	ASRPQGYGNTIY
once	TRBV7-2	TRBJ1-1	ASSRGATNTEAF
once	TRBV9	TRBJ1-3	ASSGWDRPNTIY
.	TRBV9	TRBJ2-3	ASSVVTGTGTDTQY
.	TRBV4-3	TRBJ2-2	ASSQDGGTTGELF
.	TRBV9	TRBJ2-5	ASSSGTGKETQY
.	TRBV27	TRBJ1-5	ASSSYLNQPQH
once	TRBV5-4	TRBJ2-5	ASSLGRLATLEETQY
.	TRBV15	TRBJ2-2	ATSRVRDRGNTGELF
.	TRBV5-1	TRBJ1-6	ASTEGGPNSPLH
.	TRBV14	TRBJ1-2	ASSRSGTGVYGYT
once	TRBV11-3	TRBJ1-5	ASSLGGDQPQH
.	TRBV9	TRBJ2-5	ASSAGQGGGRETQY
.	TRBV6-1	TRBJ2-1	ASSERGETGGYNEQF
once	TRBV27	TRBJ2-5	ASSLRLAGGETQY
.	TRBV4-3	TRBJ2-1	ASSQDSDWDSSSYNEQF
.	TRBV9	TRBJ2-1	ASTPTEYSYNEQF
.	TRBV30	TRBJ1-5	AWSSSSNQPQH
.	TRBV6-6	TRBJ1-2	ASSYSSRMGGYT
.	TRBV5-1	TRBJ1-6	ASRRGNSPLH
once	TRBV7-2	TRBJ2-7	ASSPLLGSDEQY
.	TRBV10-3	TRBJ2-7	AISGDRGSYEQY